These 28 T cell receptor beta chains originate from one sample sequenced in a study of CD8 T cells in ankylosing spondylitis. TCRdb recomputed calls from the 5' RACE reads with MiXCR, one row per CDR3 protein. The data hold around 330,000 distinct CDR3 sequences, with approximately 10% observed a single time. The sample taken for sequencing was blood, either unsorted or a sorted T cell fraction (not recorded which). The receptors derive from a female donor with ankylosing spondylitis or in good health (not recorded which).

This clonotype was seen a few times. In nucleotides, the CDR3 is TGCGCCAGCACTGGACAGGGGCGAATATCGCCCGAGCAGTACTTC. It translates to CASTGQGRISPEQYF. J is TRBJ2-7 and V is TRBV10-2, with 9 bases that match TRBD1. J was trimmed by 6 bases and V by 7 bases; bases with no gene match: 13. Germline assignment: CDR1 WSHSY and CDR2 SAAADI. This CDR3 comprises 15 residues.

At least ten counts were recorded for this clonotype. V is TRBV5-5 and J is TRBJ1-5, with TRBD1 matching over 9 bases. Unmatched junction bases numbered 3, after V lost 4 bases and J lost 7 bases. The V gene's germline CDR1 is SGHKS and CDR2 YYEKEE (reference sequence). The CDR3 covers 13 residues. This CDR3 is CASSRTGEQPQHF. CDR3 nucleotides: TGTGCCAGCAGCCGGACAGGGGAGCAGCCCCAGCATTTT. Full variable domain (remainder filled in from reference TRBV5-5 and TRBJ1-5): DAGVTQSPTHLIKTRGQQVTLRCSPISGHKSVSWYQQVLGQGPQFIFQYYEKEERGRGNFPDRFSARQFPNYSSELNVNALLLGDSALYLCASSRTGEQPQHFGDGTRLSIL.

This clonotype was recorded at least ten times. The chain employs TRBV5-1 and TRBJ2-7, with 10 nucleotides matching TRBD2. CDR1 is SGHRS and CDR2 is YFSETQ in the germline V gene. With V trimmed by 3 bases and J by 9 bases, 18 bases remained unmatched. The CDR3 spans 17 residues. The chain's CDR3 is CASSSGASGRASSGQYF. CDR3 in DNA: TGCGCCAGCAGCTCCGGCGCCAGCGGGAGGGCCTCATCCGGGCAGTACTTC. Filled out from reference TRBV5-1 and TRBJ2-7, the complete variable domain reads KAGVTQTPRYLIKTRGQQVTLSCSPISGHRSVSWYQQTPGQGLQFLFEYFSETQRNKGNFPGRFSGRQFSNSRSEMNVSTLELGDSALYLCASSSGASGRASSGQYFGPGTRLTVT.

The chain uses TRBV2 and TRBJ2-5; D not resolved. CDR1 is SNHLY and CDR2 is FYNNEI in the germline V gene. The CDR3 consists of 13 residues. V shed 5 bases and J shed 5 bases, with 12 bases lying between them. The DNA of the CDR3 is TGTGCCAGCAGTAAGAAAGTCGGGGAGACCCAGTACTTC. It codes for CASSKKVGETQYF.

In this sample, this clonotype turned up many times. The chain recombines TRBV20-1 with TRBJ2-1; D is uncertain. Trimming took 3 bases from V and 8 from J, leaving 11 bases between them. CDR1 DFQATT and CDR2 SNEGSKA come from the germline V gene (reference sequence). This CDR3 has 12 amino acids. The CDR3 region is CSASRSKDEQFF. CDR3 sequence (DNA): TGCAGTGCTAGCCGAAGTAAGGATGAGCAGTTCTTC.

A few counts support this clonotype. The chain has TRBV12-3 or TRBV12-4 and TRBJ2-5; D gene ambiguous. This CDR3 has 13 amino acids. V dropped 5 bases and J dropped 2 bases, with 9 bases sitting between them. The CDR3 reads CASSPVLQETQYF. The CDR3 region has the DNA TGTGCCAGCAGTCCCGTGCTACAAGAGACCCAGTACTTC.

This clonotype was recorded a few times. This rearrangement joins TRBV12-3 or TRBV12-4 to TRBJ2-3; 9 bases fit TRBD2. Unmatched junction bases numbered 7, after V lost 6 bases and J lost 6 bases. The CDR3 contains 14 residues. CDR3: CASSPTSGEDTQYF. DNA for the CDR3: TGTGCCAGCAGCCCGACTAGCGGCGAGGATACGCAGTATTTT.

This clonotype was seen repeatedly, ten times or more. The rearrangement uses TRBV10-3 and TRBJ2-5; either TRBD1 or TRBD2 may fit D (6 bases each). V was cut by 6 bases and J by 1 base, with 9 bases left in between. This CDR3 has 13 amino acids. Germline values: CDR1 ENHRY, CDR2 SYGVKD. CDR3 loop: CAIRPGAQETQYF. DNA of the CDR3: TGTGCCATCAGGCCGGGGGCCCAAGAGACCCAGTACTTC.

This clonotype was counted at least ten times. J is TRBJ2-7 and V is TRBV12-3 or TRBV12-4; D is unclear. This CDR3 is 11 amino acids long. V lost 3 bases and J 6 bases, leaving 6 bases between the germline ends. The CDR3 sequence is CASSFVSEQYF. CDR3 sequence (DNA): TGTGCCAGCAGTTTTGTGTCCGAGCAGTACTTC.

This clonotype came up many times. This chain joins TRBV20-1 and TRBJ2-7, with 9 nucleotides matching TRBD2. The CDR3 covers 14 residues. Germline lookup yields CDR1 DFQATT and CDR2 SNEGSKA (reference sequence). The trim removed 6 bases at V and 4 bases at J, leaving 10 bases unmatched. The CDR3: CSASSRTSVYEQYF. Here the CDR3 DNA reads TGCAGTGCCTCTAGCCGGACTAGCGTTTACGAGCAGTACTTC.

In this sample, this clonotype turned up many times. The genes are TRBV9 and TRBJ1-5, with a tentative D call TRBD1 (5 bases). Per germline, CDR1 SGDLS and CDR2 YYNGEE. This CDR3 region has 13 residues. Trimming pared 3 bases from V and 5 bases from J, leaving 9 bases between. CDR3 bases: TGTGCCAGCAGCGCTGGGACTTATCAGCCCCAGCATTTT. Encoded protein: CASSAGTYQPQHF. The variable domain in full, completed from reference TRBV9 and TRBJ1-5, reads DSGVTQTPKHLITATGQRVTLRCSPRSGDLSVYWYQQSLDQGLQFLIQYYNGEERAKGNILERFSAQQFPDLHSELNLSSLELGDSALYFCASSAGTYQPQHFGDGTRLSIL.

In this sample, this clonotype turned up a few times. The chain carries TRBV7-2 and TRBJ2-2, with D perhaps TRBD1 (5 bases). This CDR3 has 12 amino acids. Germline values: CDR1 SGHTA, CDR2 FQGNSA. V lost 5 bases and J 7 bases, leaving 8 bases between the germline ends. CDR3 residues: CASSPRVGELFF. The CDR3 DNA sequence: TGTGCCAGCAGCCCCAGGGTCGGGGAGCTGTTTTTT.

Regarding this clonotype: At one end, the junction sequence differs from germline, possibly due to a read error. This chain uses TRBV12-3 or TRBV12-4 with TRBJ2-3; D is perhaps TRBD1 (6 bases). This CDR3 contains 15 residues. CDR3 DNA sequence: TGTGCCAGCATCCCACAGGGACACTTCACAGATACGCCGTATTTT. It yields the protein CASIPQGHFTDTPYF.

This rearrangement joins TRBV18 to TRBJ2-1, with D perhaps matching TRBD2 (6 bases). The length of the CDR3 is 13 residues. Trimming cost V 11 bases and J 9 bases, with 20 bases left between them. Looked up from germline, CDR1 is KGHSH and CDR2 is LQKENI. CDR3 region: CALGKGLGGEQFF. In DNA, the CDR3 is TGTGCCCTAGGAAAGGGGCTCGGGGGTGAGCAGTTCTTC.

This clonotype was detected a few times. V gene TRBV5-1 combines with J gene TRBJ2-7, with D perhaps TRBD2 (5 bases). CDR1 and CDR2 from the germline V gene are SGHRS and YFSETQ. Trimming stripped 0 bases from V and 2 bases from J, with 6 bases between. This CDR3 has 13 residues. The CDR3 DNA follows: TGCGCCAGCAGCTTGGAACTAGCCTACGAGCAGTACTTC. Translation: CASSLELAYEQYF. The full variable domain, with the rest looked up from reference TRBV5-1 and TRBJ2-7, is KAGVTQTPRYLIKTRGQQVTLSCSPISGHRSVSWYQQTPGQGLQFLFEYFSETQRNKGNFPGRFSGRQFSNSRSEMNVSTLELGDSALYLCASSLELAYEQYFGPGTRLTVT.

This clonotype was seen many times. The chain has TRBV5-1 and TRBJ2-3; TRBD2 matches at 10 bases. The length of the CDR3 is 16 residues. The germline CDR1 and CDR2 sequences are SGHRS and YFSETQ. The trim removed 4 bases at V and 1 base at J, leaving 6 bases unmatched. CDR3 DNA sequence: TGCGCCAGCAGCACTACTAGCGGGACAGGCACAGATACGCAGTATTTT. Translated, it gives CASSTTSGTGTDTQYF. Full variable domain (remainder filled in from reference TRBV5-1 and TRBJ2-3): KAGVTQTPRYLIKTRGQQVTLSCSPISGHRSVSWYQQTPGQGLQFLFEYFSETQRNKGNFPGRFSGRQFSNSRSEMNVSTLELGDSALYLCASSTTSGTGTDTQYFGPGTRLTVL.

V usage is TRBV5-1 and J usage is TRBJ2-2; a weak D match, TRBD2 (6 bases). The CDR3 length is 14 residues. Trimming left V 4 bases short and J 6 bases short, with 13 bases between. The germline V gene encodes CDR1 SGHRS and CDR2 YFSETQ. The chain's CDR3 is CASSAGLPAGELFF. CDR3 coding DNA: TGCGCCAGCAGCGCCGGACTACCAGCCGGGGAGCTGTTTTTT. The entire variable domain, with the rest obtained from reference TRBV5-1 and TRBJ2-2, is as follows: KAGVTQTPRYLIKTRGQQVTLSCSPISGHRSVSWYQQTPGQGLQFLFEYFSETQRNKGNFPGRFSGRQFSNSRSEMNVSTLELGDSALYLCASSAGLPAGELFFGEGSRLTVL.

At least ten counts were recorded for this clonotype. V usage is TRBV7-8 and J usage is TRBJ1-3; the D is unclear. In germline, CDR1 is SGHVS, CDR2 FQNEAQ. The CDR3 consists of 20 residues. V lost 3 bases to trimming and J lost 0 bases, with 24 bases between them. CDR3 loop: CASSFRGRADQTFSGNTIYF. The CDR3 DNA is TGTGCCAGCAGCTTTAGAGGACGGGCAGACCAGACCTTCTCTGGAAACACCATATATTTT.

Many counts were recorded for this clonotype. V and J are TRBV5-5 and TRBJ2-7, with TRBD2 identical over 9 bases. The V gene end was trimmed by 7 bases and the J gene end by 4 bases; junction bases not matched to a gene: 9. CDR3 size: 14 residues. CDR1 SGHKS and CDR2 YYEKEE come from the germline V gene (reference sequence). Here the CDR3 DNA reads TGTGCCAGCGGACGAGCGGGAGGTAAATACGAGCAGTACTTC. As protein: CASGRAGGKYEQYF. Together with reference TRBV5-5 and TRBJ2-7, the CDR3 gives the full variable domain: DAGVTQSPTHLIKTRGQQVTLRCSPISGHKSVSWYQQVLGQGPQFIFQYYEKEERGRGNFPDRFSARQFPNYSSELNVNALLLGDSALYLCASGRAGGKYEQYFGPGTRLTVT.

In its sample, this clonotype was seen a few times. The chain's CDR3 is CASSSFGGGAGETQYF. CDR3 in DNA: TGTGCCAGCAGCTCCTTTGGGGGGGGCGCGGGAGAGACCCAGTACTTC. The rearrangement uses TRBV7-9 and TRBJ2-5; weak D call: TRBD2 (7 bases). The V end was cut by 4 bases, the J end by 4 bases, with 19 bases between. Germline-derived CDR1 and CDR2 are SEHNR and FQNEAQ (reference sequence). This CDR3 has 16 amino acids.

CDR3 sequence: CASSQSGTGEQFF. The CDR3, as DNA: TGTGCCAGCAGTCAGAGCGGGACCGGTGAGCAGTTCTTC. The rearrangement uses TRBV2 and TRBJ2-1, with 7 bases aligning to TRBD2. V lost 5 bases, J lost 9 bases, and 7 bases stayed unmatched. Per the germline V gene, CDR1 is SNHLY and CDR2 is FYNNEI. This CDR3 contains 13 residues.

The J gene is TRBJ2-7, the V gene TRBV29-1; D could derive from TRBD1 or TRBD2 (6 bases each). The germline V and J ends were trimmed by 4 bases and 0 bases, with 13 bases remaining between them. Germline V gene data show CDR1 as SQVTM and CDR2 as ANQGSEA. The CDR3 runs to 14 residues. The CDR3 DNA reads TGCAGCGTTGGCCATGGAGGGGGCTCCTACGAGCAGTACTTC. Its protein product is CSVGHGGGSYEQYF.

This clonotype has at least ten counts. The rearrangement links TRBV5-1 to TRBJ2-3; D gene unclear. Germline V gene lookup returns CDR1 SGHRS and CDR2 YFSETQ. V was shortened by 1 base and J by 4 bases, with 7 bases between the two germline ends. The CDR3 contains 13 residues. The CDR3 protein is CASSLYPSDTQYF. The CDR3 nucleotides read TGCGCCAGCAGCTTGTACCCATCAGATACGCAGTATTTT. Using reference TRBV5-1 and TRBJ2-3 for the parts outside the CDR3, the full variable domain is KAGVTQTPRYLIKTRGQQVTLSCSPISGHRSVSWYQQTPGQGLQFLFEYFSETQRNKGNFPGRFSGRQFSNSRSEMNVSTLELGDSALYLCASSLYPSDTQYFGPGTRLTVL.

This clonotype has ten or more counts. The chain employs TRBV25-1 and TRBJ2-7, with 8 bases fitting TRBD2. CDR3 length: 14 amino acids. Germline CDR1 MGHDK, CDR2 SYGVNS. Trimming cost V 3 bases and J 3 bases; bases outside gene matches: 4. The CDR3 region has the DNA TGTGCCAGCAGTGATCACGGGACTAGCTACGAGCAGTACTTC. Protein product: CASSDHGTSYEQYF.

With respect to this clonotype: This may be a read error: a much more frequent sequence differs by one nucleotide. The chain carries TRBV12-3 or TRBV12-4 and TRBJ1-2, with 8 bases fitting TRBD1. The CDR3 totals 15 residues. DNA of the CDR3: TGTGCCAGCAGTCCGGGACAGGACCGAGAATATGGCGACACCTTC. Translated, it gives CASSPGQDREYGDTF.

This clonotype was seen at least ten times. This chain uses TRBV30 with TRBJ2-2, with D possibly being TRBD1 (5 bases). CDR1 and CDR2 from the germline V gene are GTSNPN and SVGIG (reference sequence). The CDR3 has 16 residues. Trimming shortened V by 0 bases and J by 0 bases, and 11 bases separated the two germline ends. The CDR3 DNA sequence: TGTGCCTGGAGTGTAATGGGGCAGGCGAACACCGGGGAGCTGTTTTTT. Its protein product is CAWSVMGQANTGELFF.

This clonotype has ten or more counts. The chain joins TRBV15 to TRBJ1-1; D is unresolved. V was shortened by 0 bases and J by 1 base, with 6 bases between the two germline ends. This CDR3 is built from 14 residues. Germline V gene data show CDR1 as LNHNV and CDR2 as YYDKDF (reference sequence). DNA of the CDR3: TGTGCCACCAGCAGAGAGCCAGGGAACACTGAAGCTTTCTTT. Encoded protein: CATSREPGNTEAFF.

In this sample, this clonotype turned up a few times. V usage is TRBV7-2 and J usage is TRBJ2-5, with TRBD2 identical over 7 bases. Germline-derived CDR1 and CDR2 are SGHTA and FQGNSA. V lost 5 bases to trimming and J lost 0 bases; unmatched junction nucleotides: 12. The CDR3 is 17 amino acids. The CDR3 DNA is TGTGCCAGCAGCGCGGCCCTCGGGACTACAGACCAAGAGACCCAGTACTTC. Amino acids: CASSAALGTTDQETQYF.